This is a list of T cell receptor beta chains from one sample in a study of neoadjuvant nivolumab and ipilimumab in lung cancer. Sequencing used immunoSEQ multiplex PCR; TCRdb keeps in-frame clones, though not all of them. The table lists 25,000 to 35,000 clones, 92% of them singletons, with 2% to 2.5% in the top ten. The input for sequencing was peripheral blood, taken after neoadjuvant nivolumab, alone or with ipilimumab, at or shortly before surgery. The origin of the receptors is an adult with non-small cell lung cancer. Each CDR3 is given with its conserved first and last residue. A D gene is named only where the DNA matches it firmly. A row's size may be missing; if present it is once, few, many or a size class.

V gene	J gene	D gene	clone size	CDR3 DNA	CDR3 protein
TRBV5-6	TRBJ2-4	-	-	TGTGCCAGCAGCTTGGTGGGCTTGATTCAGTACTTC	CASSLVGLIQYF
TRBV5-1	TRBJ2-7	TRBD2	-	TGCGCCAGCAGCTTGCGGGTGGCTAGCGGGAACTACGAGCAGTACTTC	CASSLRVASGNYEQYF
TRBV5-1	TRBJ2-7	-	once	TGCGCCAGCAGCCCAGGGGCAGGGCTTGGCGAGCAGTACTTC	CASSPGAGLGEQYF
TRBV5-1	TRBJ2-7	TRBD2	-	TGCGCCAGCAGCCGGACTAGCGGGAGTTACGAGCAGTACTTC	CASSRTSGSYEQYF
TRBV7-6	TRBJ1-1	-	-	TGTGCCAGCAGCTTAGGGGGGACACTTGAAGCTTTCTTT	CASSLGGTLEAFF
TRBV18	TRBJ2-1	-	-	TGTGCCAGCTCACCCATCGGATCGGGTGGGAGCGATGAGCAGTTCTTC	CASSPIGSGGSDEQFF
TRBV15	TRBJ2-1	TRBD2	few	TGTGCCACCAGCACTTACCAACTAGTTGGGGGGGGTGAGCAGTTCTTC	CATSTYQLVGGGEQFF
TRBV5-1	TRBJ1-4	-	-	TGCGCCAGCAGCTTGGAACAGGGTCGAGGAAAACTGTTTTTT	CASSLEQGRGKLFF
TRBV5-1	TRBJ2-1	-	-	TGCGCCAGCAGCCCGGTCCGGGATCTTCTCTCCTACAATGAGCAGTTCTTC	CASSPVRDLLSYNEQFF
TRBV6-1	TRBJ2-7	-	-	TGTGCCAGCTCCTCTCACTACGAGCAGTACTTC	CASSSHYEQYF
TRBV6-5	TRBJ1-2	TRBD1	-	TGTGCCAGCAGTTACCACAGGGGGGTCTACACCTTC	CASSYHRGVYTF
TRBV7-9	TRBJ2-7	-	once	TGTGCCAGCAGCTTGTCTTATATGGCGGGACCGGCAAGCTCCTACGAGCAGTACTTC	CASSLSYMAGPASSYEQYF
TRBV14	TRBJ2-1	TRBD2	-	TGTGCCAGCAGCCGAATAGCGGGGGAGCAGTTCTTC	CASSRIAGEQFF
TRBV9	TRBJ2-1	TRBD2	few	TGTGCCAGCAGCCCCCGGACTAGCGGCGTAAGGAATGAGCAGTTCTTC	CASSPRTSGVRNEQFF
TRBV7-9	TRBJ1-4	-	-	TGTGCCAGTGGGCGGAGGGGCGTAAGTGAAAAACTGTTTTTT	CASGRRGVSEKLFF
TRBV6-5	TRBJ1-1	-	once	TGTGCCAGCAGTTACATGAGACTGGCTGAAGCTTTCTTT	CASSYMRLAEAFF
TRBV20-1	TRBJ1-1	-	-	TGCAGTGCTAGATTTTCGGGTTTGGCTTTCTTT	CSARFSGLAFF
TRBV15	TRBJ1-4	-	-	TGTGCCACCAGCAGAGATCCACAAGAAAAACTGTTTTTT	CATSRDPQEKLFF
TRBV18	TRBJ1-1	TRBD1	-	TGTGCCAGCTCACGACAGGGGGCGGTTGGAGCTTTCTTT	CASSRQGAVGAFF
TRBV7-2	TRBJ2-7	-	-	TGTGCCAGCAGCTTCCACTACGAGCAGTACTTC	CASSFHYEQYF
TRBV5-4	TRBJ2-7	-	-	TGTGCCAGCAGCTTCGACACAGGTCGGGGAGAGCAGTACTTC	CASSFDTGRGEQYF
TRBV7-3	TRBJ2-1	TRBD2	-	TGTGCCAGCAGCACCACTAGCGGGCCCCCCTCCAATGAGCAGTTCTTC	CASSTTSGPPSNEQFF
TRBV9	TRBJ2-2	-	-	TGTGCCAGCAGCGTAGACCCCTTGAACACCGGGGAGCTGTTTTTT	CASSVDPLNTGELFF
TRBV7-8	TRBJ2-4	-	-	TGTGCCAGCAGCCGAAGGCCAGGGCTATCGGCCAAAAACATTCAGTACTTC	CASSRRPGLSAKNIQYF
TRBV29-1	TRBJ2-4	TRBD2	-	TGCAGCGTTGGGCTAGCGGGAGGGGAAAACATTCAGTACTTC	CSVGLAGGENIQYF
TRBV5-4	TRBJ2-1	TRBD2	-	TGTGCCAGCAGCTTGGGTCTAGCGGGAGTGGGGAATGAGCAGTTCTTC	CASSLGLAGVGNEQFF
TRBV9	TRBJ2-1	TRBD1	-	TGTGCCAGCAGCGACTCGACAGGGGGCCTCCCTTACAATGAGCAGTTCTTC	CASSDSTGGLPYNEQFF
TRBV18	TRBJ2-3	-	-	TGTGCCAGCTCACCACCGGGGGGGCTAGCGGAGGATACGCAGTATTTT	CASSPPGGLAEDTQYF
TRBV29-1	TRBJ2-3	TRBD2	-	TGCAGCGTTCGAGCGGGAGCAGATACGCAGTATTTT	CSVRAGADTQYF
TRBV6-4	TRBJ1-5	-	-	TGTGCCAGCAGTGGGGTGGCGGGGCAGCCCCAGCATTTT	CASSGVAGQPQHF
TRBV7-8	TRBJ2-2	-	-	TGTGCCAGCAGCTCTGGGTACACCGGGGAGCTGTTTTTT	CASSSGYTGELFF
TRBV10-3	TRBJ2-2	TRBD2	-	TGTGCCATCAGTGAGAGCGGGAGAACCGGGGAGCTGTTTTTT	CAISESGRTGELFF
TRBV6-1	TRBJ1-1	-	-	TGTGCCAGCAGTGAAGTCCCACCCCCGTCGAACACTGAAGCTTTCTTT	CASSEVPPPSNTEAFF
TRBV7-2	TRBJ2-2	-	-	TGTGCCAGCAGCTTAGTAGTAGCGGTCGCGTATCCGGCCGGGGAGCTGTTTTTT	CASSLVVAVAYPAGELFF
TRBV4-1	TRBJ2-6	-	-	TGCGCCAGCAGCCACCCCCCTTGGACATTCTACCCCTCTGGGGCCAACGTCCTGACTTTC	CASSHPPWTFYPSGANVLTF
TRBV5-4	TRBJ1-4	-	-	TGTGCCAGCAGCTTGAAACAGGGCGATGAAAAACTGTTTTTT	CASSLKQGDEKLFF
TRBV5-1	TRBJ1-1	-	once	TGCGCCAGCAGCTCTCAGGGCCGGGGCACTGAAGCTTTCTTT	CASSSQGRGTEAFF
TRBV9	TRBJ2-4	-	-	TGTGCCAGCAGCCTCCTGCAACGGCGGGGAAACATTCAGTACTTC	CASSLLQRRGNIQYF
TRBV7-9	TRBJ1-5	-	-	TGTGCCAGCAGCTATGAATCGGAGAAGCAGCCCCAGCATTTT	CASSYESEKQPQHF
TRBV19	TRBJ1-5	-	-	TGTGCCAGTACAGGGGCGGTAGTCCATAATCAGCCCCAGCATTTT	CASTGAVVHNQPQHF